A single sample is the source of the 23 T cell receptor beta chains below, sequenced in a study of cytomegalovirus exposure and HLA in healthy donors. Repertoires were generated with immunoSEQ multiplex PCR, while TCRdb's copy carries only in-frame clones and drops some. The table lists 80,000 to 100,000 clones, around nine tenths of them singletons, with roughly 3.9% in the top ten. Sequenced: PBMCs. The origin of the receptors is a woman aged 25-40 years in good health and CMV-seronegative.

This clone has only one observation. The chain carries TRBV7-3 and TRBJ2-7; perhaps TRBD1 as D (6 bases). The CDR3 consists of 13 residues. The germline V gene has CDR1 SGHTA and CDR2 FQGTGA. CDR3 DNA: TGTGCGGGCGCCGCAGGGGTAGCCTACGAGCAGTACTTC. This gives the protein CAGAAGVAYEQYF.

The V and J genes are TRBV5-4 and TRBJ2-1; D is possibly TRBD2 (6 bases). Trimming took off 6 bases at V and 0 bases at J, with 16 bases between the two ends. The CDR3 is 16 residues long. Germline V CDR1 and CDR2: SGHNT, YYREEE (reference sequence). This chain's CDR3 is CASTNAGTGSYNEQFF. The DNA for the CDR3 is TGTGCCAGCACGAACGCCGGGACTGGCTCCTACAATGAGCAGTTCTTC.

This clone was seen just once. The chain recombines TRBV19 with TRBJ2-3; 8 bases are shared with TRBD2. Germline CDR1 reads LNHDA; CDR2 reads SQIVND (reference sequence). The CDR3 extends over 16 amino acids. V shed 7 bases and J 0 bases; nucleotides not matched to a gene: 9. DNA for the CDR3: TGTGCCAGTACCGCCGGGACTAGGGTGAGCACAGATACGCAGTATTTT. This sequence encodes CASTAGTRVSTDTQYF. Filled out from reference TRBV19 and TRBJ2-3, the complete variable domain reads DGGITQSPKYLFRKEGQNVTLSCEQNLNHDAMYWYRQDPGQGLRLIYYSQIVNDFQKGDIAEGYSVSREKKESFPLTVTSAQKNPTAFYLCASTAGTRVSTDTQYFGPGTRLTVL.

V and J are TRBV29-1 and TRBJ1-2; 7 bases map to TRBD1. V trimming: 5 bases; J trimming: 4 bases; junction bases outside the gene matches: 10. CDR3 size: 14 residues. Germline CDR1 is SQVTM and CDR2 is ANQGSEA. CDR3 residues: CSVLGGFSSYGYTF. CDR3 nucleotide sequence: TGCAGCGTTCTAGGGGGCTTTTCCTCCTATGGCTACACCTTC.

The chain recombines TRBV5-4 with TRBJ2-1; D possibly corresponds to TRBD2 (5 bases). V was trimmed by 4 bases and J by 7 bases, leaving 15 bases between them. CDR1 and CDR2 from the germline V gene are SGHNT and YYREEE (reference sequence). This CDR3 comprises 14 residues. The CDR3: CASSLRVAWNEQFF. Written as DNA, the CDR3 is TGTGCCAGCAGCCTGCGGGTAGCGTGGAATGAGCAGTTCTTC. Looking up the rest from reference TRBV5-4 and TRBJ2-1 gives the full variable domain: ETGVTQSPTHLIKTRGQQVTLRCSSQSGHNTVSWYQQALGQGPQFIFQYYREEENGRGNFPPRFSGLQFPNYSSELNVNALELDDSALYLCASSLRVAWNEQFFGPGTRLTVL.

This rearrangement joins TRBV2 to TRBJ1-5; maybe TRBD1 (6 bases). Germline V gene data show CDR1 as SNHLY and CDR2 as FYNNEI. V gave up 5 bases and J gave up 4 bases, with 18 bases separating them. This CDR3 comprises 16 residues. The DNA for the CDR3 is TGTGCCAGCAGTCCTATGGAACAGGGCTCTAATCAGCCCCAGCATTTT. This codes for CASSPMEQGSNQPQHF.

The chain uses TRBV12-5 and TRBJ2-5; 10 bases are shared with TRBD1. The J call may be mistaken, given a closer DNA end match to TRBJ2-7. This CDR3 has 15 amino acids. Germline lookup yields CDR1 LGHNT and CDR2 FRNRAP. CDR3 bases: TGTGCTAGTGGTTTGAGGTGGGACAGGGGACACGAGCAGTACTTC. Amino acid sequence: CASGLRWDRGHEQYF.

This chain joins TRBV6-5 and TRBJ1-5; D gene unclear. This CDR3 has 15 amino acids. Germline V lookup: CDR1 MNHEY, CDR2 SVGAGI. V lost 0 bases and J lost 5, with 11 bases in between. CDR3 nucleotides: TGTGCCAGCAGTTACTCCCGACACATAGATCAGCCCCAGCATTTT. Encoded protein: CASSYSRHIDQPQHF.

J is TRBJ2-2 and V is TRBV28; possibly TRBD2 for D (5 bases). The CDR3 extends over 15 amino acids. Looked up from germline, CDR1 is MDHEN and CDR2 is SYDVKM. Trimming removed 7 bases at V and 4 bases at J, with 16 bases between. The CDR3 is CASTSGPRGTGELFF. The CDR3, as DNA: TGTGCCAGCACCTCGGGCCCCCGGGGCACCGGGGAGCTGTTTTTT.

The gene calls are TRBV6-1 and TRBJ1-5, with a weak D call TRBD1 (5 bases). The V gene's germline CDR1 is MNHNS and CDR2 SASEGT. Trimming shortened V by 7 bases and J by 3 bases, and 10 bases separated the two germline ends. This CDR3 is built from 13 residues. CDR3 amino acids: CASNQGNNQPQHF. DNA for the CDR3: TGTGCCAGCAACCAGGGAAACAATCAGCCCCAGCATTTT.

With respect to this clone: Mismatch with germline at one junction end may stem from a read error. J is TRBJ2-5 and V is TRBV7-3; TRBD1 agrees at 7 bases. The V gene's germline CDR1 is SGHTA and CDR2 FQGTGA. The CDR3 sequence is 14 residues long. The CDR3 DNA reads as TGTGCTAGCAGCCTCGCGGACAGGCAAGAGACCCAGTACTTC. It encodes CASSLADRQETQYF.

The chain is built from TRBV7-8 and TRBJ1-1, with TRBD1 as a possible D gene (5 bases). Germline CDR1 and CDR2: SGHVS and FQNEAQ. Trimming shortened V by 5 bases and J by 8 bases, and 24 bases separated the two germline ends. This CDR3 is 16 amino acids long. CDR3 sequence (DNA): TGTGCCAGCAGCCCCCGGGGGGGAAGGACCGAAGACGAAGCTTTCTTT. This encodes CASSPRGGRTEDEAFF.

The chain recombines TRBV9 with TRBJ1-2; 7 bases are a match to TRBD1. This CDR3 has 15 amino acids. CDR1 and CDR2 (germline): SGDLS, YYNGEE. V was pared by 0 bases and J by 4 bases, with 6 bases of the junction left unmatched. CDR3 nucleotide sequence: TGTGCCAGCAGCGTAGGGGACAGATTAACCTATGGCTACACCTTC. This encodes CASSVGDRLTYGYTF.

The rearrangement uses TRBV7-6 and TRBJ2-6; 7 bases are shared with TRBD2. From germline, CDR1 is SGHVS and CDR2 FNYEAQ. This CDR3 contains 19 residues. The V and J ends lost 2 bases and 2 bases, in that order; junction bases with no gene match: 12. The CDR3 DNA reads as TGTGCCAGCAGCTTAAGGACACGGGGGGTATCTGCTGGGGCCAACGTCCTGACTTTC. Protein product: CASSLRTRGVSAGANVLTF.

This chain links TRBV18 with TRBJ1-6; 7 bases are a match to TRBD1. The CDR3 contains 16 residues. V gave up 3 bases and J gave up 8 bases; unmatched junction bases: 10. Germline CDR1 and CDR2: KGHSH and LQKENI. CDR3 sequence (DNA): TGTGCCAGCTCACCTGACTCTTGGACAGGCGATTCACCCCTCCACTTT. Protein sequence: CASSPDSWTGDSPLHF. Based on the CDR3 plus reference TRBV18 and TRBJ1-6, the full variable domain is NAGVMQNPRHLVRRRGQEARLRCSPMKGHSHVYWYRQLPEEGLKFMVYLQKENIIDESGMPKERFSAEFPKEGPSILRIQQVVRGDSAAYFCASSPDSWTGDSPLHFGNGTRLTVT.

The chain couples TRBV6-5 to TRBJ1-2; possible D gene TRBD1, 5 bases. The V end was cut by 6 bases, the J end by 5 bases, with 16 bases between. Germline V gene lookup returns CDR1 MNHEY and CDR2 SVGAGI. This CDR3 has 14 amino acids. The CDR3 is CASSPGRTVYGYTF. CDR3 coding DNA: TGTGCCAGCAGCCCAGGGCGCACAGTATATGGCTACACCTTC.

The V and J genes are TRBV6-4 and TRBJ1-5, with 8 nucleotides matching TRBD1. The V segment lost 9 bases and the J segment 2 bases; nucleotides outside the gene matches: 3. This CDR3 comprises 13 residues. The V gene's germline CDR1 is MRHNA and CDR2 SNTAGT. As DNA, the CDR3 is TGTGCCAGGACAGGGGATGGCAATCAGCCCCAGCATTTT. Protein: CARTGDGNQPQHF.

The rearrangement uses TRBV27 and TRBJ2-7; 11 bases agree with TRBD1. The V gene end was trimmed by 0 bases and the J gene end by 3 bases; junction bases not matched to a gene: 4. The CDR3 extends over 16 amino acids. Germline V CDR1 and CDR2: MNHEY, SMNVEV (reference sequence). The CDR3 sequence: CASSLSRGTGGYEQYF. CDR3 bases: TGTGCCAGCAGTTTATCGCGGGGGACAGGGGGCTACGAGCAGTACTTC.

CDR3 amino acids: CASSFRQGAVDYGYTF. Written as DNA, the CDR3 is TGTGCCAGCAGCTTTCGGCAGGGGGCCGTAGATTATGGCTACACCTTC. The gene calls are TRBV13 and TRBJ1-2; TRBD1 matches 8 bases. V was pared by 3 bases and J by 5 bases, with 11 bases of the junction left unmatched. This CDR3 has 16 residues. The germline gives CDR1 PRHDT, CDR2 FYEKMQ (reference sequence).

CDR3 sequence: CASSLNAGAIGEQYF. The CDR3 DNA reads as TGCGCCAGCAGCTTGAATGCGGGGGCCATCGGCGAGCAGTACTTC. The chain recombines TRBV5-1 with TRBJ2-7, with D tentatively TRBD2 (7 bases). CDR1 and CDR2 (germline): SGHRS, YFSETQ. The CDR3 has 15 amino acids. V was shortened by 1 base and J by 6 bases, with 17 bases between the two germline ends.

The chain joins TRBV6-1 to TRBJ1-3, with 10 nucleotides matching TRBD1. The ends lost 4 bases at V and 2 bases at J; junction bases unmatched: 11. CDR1 MNHNS and CDR2 SASEGT come from the germline V gene. CDR3 size: 18 residues. In DNA form, the CDR3 reads TGTGCCAGCAGTGGACGCGGGGACAGGGGTTGGACTGGAAACACCATATATTTT. Its translation: CASSGRGDRGWTGNTIYF.

The chain is built from TRBV7-2 and TRBJ2-6, with D tentatively TRBD1 (6 bases). CDR1 and CDR2 from the germline V gene are SGHTA and FQGNSA. The germline V and J ends were trimmed by 11 bases and 1 base, with 12 bases remaining between them. The CDR3 spans 14 residues. The CDR3 loop reads CAGHRESGANVLTF. The CDR3 bases are TGTGCCGGACACAGGGAGTCTGGGGCCAACGTCCTGACTTTC.

The chain uses TRBV11-2 and TRBJ2-1; TRBD1 matches at 8 bases. The CDR3 has 15 residues. The V gene end was trimmed by 0 bases and the J gene end by 2 bases; junction bases not matched to a gene: 0. The germline V gene has CDR1 SGHAT and CDR2 FQNNGV. CDR3 DNA sequence: TGTGCCAGCAGCTTAGAACAGGGGGCCTACAATGAGCAGTTCTTC. Its protein product is CASSLEQGAYNEQFF.